Included here is one TCR beta chain sequence, with context. Germline assignment: CDR1 KGHSH and CDR2 LQKENI. The length of the CDR3 is 14 residues. J was trimmed by 4 bases and V by 3 bases; bases with no gene match: 3. This entry comes from a study of control samples from healthy donors and cancer patients. Clones were sequenced by immunoSEQ multiplex PCR, and TCRdb holds only the in-frame ones, with some missing. The data contain 350,000 to 450,000 clones, about nine tenths of them singletons. The source of this sequence is a man aged 35-49 years with head and neck cancer. This chain joins TRBV18 and TRBJ1-2; TRBD1 aligns across 9 bases. Sequenced: PBMCs. CDR3 DNA sequence: TGTGCCAGCTCACCGGACAGGGGAGGCTATGGCTACACCTTC. As protein: CASSPDRGGYGYTF.